This T cell receptor beta chain was identified during a study of shared clonotypes between healthy human individuals. Assay execution proceeded at the deep level. Sequenced by immunoSEQ multiplex PCR; TCRdb stores in-frame clones only, minus some. The sample yields about 300,000 clones, approximately 79% seen once. Naive CD45RA+ and memory CD45RA-negative subsets were split from CD4+ cells. The CDR3 covers 11 residues. Trimming pared 6 bases from V and 5 bases from J, leaving 5 bases between. Germline V lookup: CDR1 SNHLY, CDR2 FYNNEI. Sequencing was performed on memory CD4+ T cells sorted from blood. Subset denoted: CD45RA-negative fraction. V usage is TRBV2 and J usage is TRBJ2-1; no reliable D call. The TCR was taken from a man aged 30-40 years in good health. This CDR3 is CASRRNNEQFF. In DNA, the CDR3 is TGTGCCAGCAGACGGAACAATGAGCAGTTCTTC.